The following is a T cell receptor (beta chain) sequence with its context. No antigen is known for it. This specimen comes from a study of vaccination and CD4 T cells after COVID-19. Study information: With a range of 35 to 161, the median interval from diagnosis to drawing post-COVID samples was 90 to 120 days.

General study results and limits: In convalescent patients, 304 of 307 vaccine-specific clones were spike mono-reactive.

The treatment: roughly 10-day PBMC culture with coronavirus spike peptide pools or control peptides (ViraFEST assay). Negative selection was the method that isolated CD4+ T cells after less than eleven days of culture. Trimming pared 5 bases from V and 1 base from J, leaving 22 bases between. This CDR3 comprises 18 residues. Germline V gene sequence: CDR1 SGHNT, CDR2 YENEEA. Cultured CD4+ T cells had their DNA profiled by the Oncomine TCR Beta short-read assay. CD4+ T cells were cultured, and genomic DNA was extracted from them. TCRdb fed the PCR reads into MiXCR, producing one record per CDR3 protein. In the table there are around 20,000 distinct CDR3 sequences, about 51% of which are singletons.

The sample taken for sequencing was CD4+ T cells from blood, cultured in vitro. The genes are TRBV11-3 and TRBJ2-3; perhaps TRBD1 as D (5 bases). This clonotype originated in a human donor who had recovered from COVID-19. CDR3 region: CASSDPLGLGWGTDTQYF. For the CDR3, the DNA is TGTGCCAGCAGCGACCCACTGGGGCTAGGTTGGGGCACAGATACGCAGTATTTT.